This TCR beta chain stems from a study of cytomegalovirus exposure and HLA in healthy donors. On this clone: As yet, its antigen is unknown.

General study findings and limits: The authors enumerated around 150 TCR beta chains as linked to cytomegalovirus.

V gave up 0 bases and J gave up 4 bases; unmatched junction bases: 6. Germline V gene data show CDR1 as MDHEN and CDR2 as SYDVKM. The CDR3 sequence is 17 residues long. The PCR used 60 Vbeta and 13 Jbeta primers. Assay: immunoSEQ multiplex PCR; the TCRdb copy retains only in-frame clones and omits some. The sample has more than 90,000 clones, approximately 85% seen once; the top ten hold about 3.9%. The specimen sequenced was PBMCs. The receptor comes from a man aged 30 to 45 in good health and CMV-seronegative. The chain combines TRBV28 with TRBJ1-3; 10 bases fit TRBD1. The CDR3 DNA follows: TGTGCCAGCAGTTTATGGCGCGACAGGGGGCCGGGAAACACCATATATTTT. Protein product: CASSLWRDRGPGNTIYF.